This TCR beta chain was identified during a study of CD4 T cells in relation to SARS-CoV-2 and coronaviruses. Study context: After less than 11 days of antigen culture, PBMC TCR beta CDR3s were sequenced. The negative reference was HIV-1 Nef peptide pool or peptide-free culture.

Generated by immunoSEQ multiplex PCR, the TCRdb table keeps only in-frame clones and is missing some. The sample lists about 20,000 clones; roughly 62% were seen once. CD4+ T cells from unexposed donors were obtained before the COVID-19 pandemic (2011-2018). The cells were cultured for about ten days before CD4+ T cells were isolated. Cultures held roughly 2 million PBMCs per well with approximately 9.8 IU/ml IL-2. This CDR3 region has 14 residues. Germline values: CDR1 SGHKS, CDR2 YYEKEE (reference sequence). V shed 4 bases and J 3 bases; nucleotides not matched to a gene: 4. Worth noting for this clone: The antigen remains undetermined.

The gene calls are TRBV5-5 and TRBJ1-5, with TRBD1 matching 7 bases. This clonotype was obtained from a human donor in good health. Material: CD4+ T cells from PBMCs, cultured in vitro. CDR3 region: CASSPDRANQPQHF. The DNA of the CDR3 is TGTGCCAGCAGCCCAGACAGGGCCAATCAGCCCCAGCATTTT.